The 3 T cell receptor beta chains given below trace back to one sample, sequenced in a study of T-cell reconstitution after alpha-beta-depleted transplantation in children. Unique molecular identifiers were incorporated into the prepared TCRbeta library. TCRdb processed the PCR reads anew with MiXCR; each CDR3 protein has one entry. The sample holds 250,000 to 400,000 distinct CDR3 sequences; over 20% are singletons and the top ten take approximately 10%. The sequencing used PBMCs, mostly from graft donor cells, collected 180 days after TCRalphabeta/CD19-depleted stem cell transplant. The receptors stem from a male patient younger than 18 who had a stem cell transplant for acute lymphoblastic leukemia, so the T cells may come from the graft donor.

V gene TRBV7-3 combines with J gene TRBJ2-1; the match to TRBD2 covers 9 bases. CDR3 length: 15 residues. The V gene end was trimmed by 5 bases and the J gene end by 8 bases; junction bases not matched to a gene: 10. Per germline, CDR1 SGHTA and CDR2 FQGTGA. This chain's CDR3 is CASSQLMGLAYEQFF. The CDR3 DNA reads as TGTGCCAGCAGCCAACTTATGGGACTAGCCTATGAGCAGTTCTTC.

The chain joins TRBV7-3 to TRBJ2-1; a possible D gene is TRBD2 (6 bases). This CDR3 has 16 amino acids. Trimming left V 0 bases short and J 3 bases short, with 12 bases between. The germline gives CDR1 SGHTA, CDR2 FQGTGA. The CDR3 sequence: CASSLTFAGFYNEQFF. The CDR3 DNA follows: TGTGCCAGCAGCTTAACCTTCGCGGGGTTCTACAATGAGCAGTTCTTC.

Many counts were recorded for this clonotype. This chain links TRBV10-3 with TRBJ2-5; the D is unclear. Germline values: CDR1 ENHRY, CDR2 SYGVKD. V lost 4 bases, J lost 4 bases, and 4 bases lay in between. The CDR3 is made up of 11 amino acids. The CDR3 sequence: CAISVAETQYF. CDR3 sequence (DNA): TGTGCCATCAGTGTGGCAGAGACCCAGTACTTC.